This entry features one T cell receptor beta chain sequence. The antigen remains undetermined. The treatment: oral pan-JAK inhibitor, 5-10 mg twice daily. Alopecia areata patients provided lesional scalp punch biopsies and peripheral blood. Following extraction, RNA underwent reverse transcription to cDNA, which served as the sequencing template. Some clones are missing from TCRdb's copy, which holds only in-frame ones; the method was immunoSEQ multiplex PCR. Of 250,000 to 350,000 clones detected, 60% appear once; the ten largest clones hold 0.75% to 0.95%. This entry belongs to a study of CD8+ T cells in alopecia areata. Study-level information: For the treated group, dosing was oral tofacitinib at 5 to 10 mg twice daily. Study-wide results and limits: Scalp clonality, along with expanded CD8+ clones among the top 100, was significantly decreased by tofacitinib.

CDR1 is SGDLS, CDR2 YYNGEE, per germline. CDR3 length equals 19 residues. The V end lost 0 bases, the J end lost 2 bases, and 21 bases lay between the germline ends. The genes are TRBV9 and TRBJ2-1, with D perhaps TRBD1 or TRBD2 (5 bases each). The sample was CD4+ T cells sorted from blood, taken at week 52, from a patient treated with tofacitinib. The TCR originated in a human donor with alopecia areata. CDR3 in DNA: TGTGCCAGCAGCGTAGACCCCCTCCAGGGAAGAGCGGCCTACAATGAGCAGTTCTTC. This translates into CASSVDPLQGRAAYNEQFF.